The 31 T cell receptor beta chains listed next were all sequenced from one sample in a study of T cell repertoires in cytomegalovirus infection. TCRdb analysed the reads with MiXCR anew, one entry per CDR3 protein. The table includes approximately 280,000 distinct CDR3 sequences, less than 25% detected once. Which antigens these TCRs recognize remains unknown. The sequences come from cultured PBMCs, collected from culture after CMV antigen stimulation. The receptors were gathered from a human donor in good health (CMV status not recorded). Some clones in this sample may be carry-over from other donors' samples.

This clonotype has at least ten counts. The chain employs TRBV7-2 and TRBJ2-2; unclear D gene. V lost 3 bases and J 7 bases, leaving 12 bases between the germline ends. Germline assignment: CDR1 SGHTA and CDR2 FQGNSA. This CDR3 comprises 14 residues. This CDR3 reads CASSFQAGVGELFF. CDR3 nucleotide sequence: TGTGCCAGCAGCTTCCAAGCTGGGGTCGGGGAGCTGTTTTTT.

For the CDR3, the DNA is TGTGCCACCAGCACCAGGACGGGGAGCACTGAAGCTTTCTTT. Encoded protein: CATSTRTGSTEAFF. The V call is TRBV15, the J call TRBJ1-1; unclear D gene. The V end was cut by 4 bases, the J end by 4 bases, with 13 bases between. From germline, CDR1 is LNHNV and CDR2 YYDKDF (reference sequence). This CDR3 region has 14 residues.

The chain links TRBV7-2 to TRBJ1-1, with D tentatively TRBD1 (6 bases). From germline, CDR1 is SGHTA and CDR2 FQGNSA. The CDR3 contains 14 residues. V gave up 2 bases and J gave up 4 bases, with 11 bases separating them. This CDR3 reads CASSLMQGSTEAFF. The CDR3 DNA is TGTGCCAGCAGCTTAATGCAGGGGAGCACTGAAGCTTTCTTT.

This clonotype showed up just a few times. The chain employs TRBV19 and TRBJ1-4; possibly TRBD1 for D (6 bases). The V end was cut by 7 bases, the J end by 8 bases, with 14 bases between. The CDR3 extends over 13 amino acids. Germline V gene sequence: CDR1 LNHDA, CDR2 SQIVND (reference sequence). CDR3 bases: TGTGCCAGTAATTCCGGACAGACGGAAAAACTGTTTTTT. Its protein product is CASNSGQTEKLFF.

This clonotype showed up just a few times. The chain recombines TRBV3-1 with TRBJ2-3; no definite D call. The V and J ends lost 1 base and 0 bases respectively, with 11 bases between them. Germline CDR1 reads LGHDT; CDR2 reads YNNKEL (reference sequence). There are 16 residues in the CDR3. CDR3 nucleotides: TGTGCCAGCAGCCAAGTGGGTCGGCGGAGCACAGATACGCAGTATTTT. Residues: CASSQVGRRSTDTQYF.

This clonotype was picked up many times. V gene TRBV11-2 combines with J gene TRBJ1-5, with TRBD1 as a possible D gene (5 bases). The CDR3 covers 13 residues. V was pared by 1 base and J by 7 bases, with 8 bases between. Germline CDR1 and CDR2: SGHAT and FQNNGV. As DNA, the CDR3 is TGTGCCAGCAGCTTAGGGGGGGAACAGCCCCAGCATTTT. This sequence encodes CASSLGGEQPQHF.

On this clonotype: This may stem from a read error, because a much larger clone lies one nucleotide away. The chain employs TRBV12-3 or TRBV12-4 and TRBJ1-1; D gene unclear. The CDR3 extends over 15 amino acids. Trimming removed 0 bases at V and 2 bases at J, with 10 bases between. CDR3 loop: CASSLASTVNTEAFF. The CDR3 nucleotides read TGTGCCAGCAGTTTAGCGTCCACAGTCAACACTGAAGCTTTCTTT.

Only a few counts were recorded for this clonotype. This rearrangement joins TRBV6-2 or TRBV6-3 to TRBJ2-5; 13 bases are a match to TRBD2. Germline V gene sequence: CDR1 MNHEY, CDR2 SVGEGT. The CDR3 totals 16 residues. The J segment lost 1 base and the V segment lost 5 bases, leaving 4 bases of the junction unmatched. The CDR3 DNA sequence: TGTGCCAGCAGTCCGGGACTAGCGGGATTCCAAGAGACCCAGTACTTC. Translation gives CASSPGLAGFQETQYF.

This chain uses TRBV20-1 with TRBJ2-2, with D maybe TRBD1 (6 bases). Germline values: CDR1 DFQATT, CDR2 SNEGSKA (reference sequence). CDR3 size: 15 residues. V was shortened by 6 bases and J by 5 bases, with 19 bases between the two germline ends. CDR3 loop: CSAEDPGVGTGELFF. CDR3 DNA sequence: TGCAGTGCAGAGGACCCAGGGGTTGGGACCGGGGAGCTGTTTTTT.

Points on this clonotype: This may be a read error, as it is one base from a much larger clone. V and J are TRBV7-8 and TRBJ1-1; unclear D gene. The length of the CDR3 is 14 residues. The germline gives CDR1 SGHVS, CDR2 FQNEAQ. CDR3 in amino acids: CGSSPTTVNTEAFF. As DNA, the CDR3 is TGTGGCAGCAGCCCAACAACAGTGAACACTGAAGCTTTCTTT.

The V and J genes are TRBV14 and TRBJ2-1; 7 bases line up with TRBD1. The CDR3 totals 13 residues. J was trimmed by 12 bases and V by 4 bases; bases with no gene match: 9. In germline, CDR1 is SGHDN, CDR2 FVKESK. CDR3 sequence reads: CASSPVDGTAQFF. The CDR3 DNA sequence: TGTGCCAGCAGCCCGGTCGACGGGACAGCGCAGTTCTTC. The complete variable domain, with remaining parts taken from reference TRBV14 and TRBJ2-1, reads EAGVTQFPSHSVIEKGQTVTLRCDPISGHDNLYWYRRVMGKEIKFLLHFVKESKQDESGMPNNRFLAERTGGTYSTLKVQPAELEDSGVYFCASSPVDGTAQFFGPGTRLTVL.

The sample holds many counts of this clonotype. The CDR3 loop reads CASRNYNEQFF. The CDR3 bases are TGTGCCAGCAGGAATTACAATGAGCAGTTCTTC. The J gene is TRBJ2-1, the V gene TRBV6-1; D remains unclear. Per the germline V gene, CDR1 is MNHNS and CDR2 is SASEGT. The CDR3 contains 11 residues. Trimming took off 6 bases at V and 4 bases at J, with 4 bases between the two ends.

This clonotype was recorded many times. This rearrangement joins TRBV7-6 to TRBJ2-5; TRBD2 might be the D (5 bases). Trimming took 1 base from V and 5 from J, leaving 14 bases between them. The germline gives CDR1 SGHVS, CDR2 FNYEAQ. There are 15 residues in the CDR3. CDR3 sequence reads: CASSLGYGRGETQYF. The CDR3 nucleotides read TGTGCCAGCAGCTTAGGGTATGGGAGAGGGGAGACCCAGTACTTC.

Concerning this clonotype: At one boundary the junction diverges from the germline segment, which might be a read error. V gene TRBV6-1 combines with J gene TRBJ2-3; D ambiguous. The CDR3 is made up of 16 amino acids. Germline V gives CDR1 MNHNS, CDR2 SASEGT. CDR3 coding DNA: TGTGCCAGCAGGGTTGCTCCGGCGGATTTCACAAATACGCAGTATTTT. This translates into CASRVAPADFTNTQYF.

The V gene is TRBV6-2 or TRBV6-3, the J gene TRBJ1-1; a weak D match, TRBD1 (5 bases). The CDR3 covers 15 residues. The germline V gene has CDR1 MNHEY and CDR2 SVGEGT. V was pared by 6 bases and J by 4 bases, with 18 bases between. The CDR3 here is CASSSSRGASTEAFF. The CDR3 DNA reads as TGTGCCAGCAGCTCAAGTAGGGGAGCGAGCACTGAAGCTTTCTTT.

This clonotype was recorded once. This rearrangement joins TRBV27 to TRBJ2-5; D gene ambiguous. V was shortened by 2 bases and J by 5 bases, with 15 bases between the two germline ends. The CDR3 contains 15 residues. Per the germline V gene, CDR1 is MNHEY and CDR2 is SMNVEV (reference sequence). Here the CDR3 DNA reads TGTGCCAGCAGTTTAGGCGGAGCGTTCGGGGAGACCCAGTACTTC. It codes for CASSLGGAFGETQYF.

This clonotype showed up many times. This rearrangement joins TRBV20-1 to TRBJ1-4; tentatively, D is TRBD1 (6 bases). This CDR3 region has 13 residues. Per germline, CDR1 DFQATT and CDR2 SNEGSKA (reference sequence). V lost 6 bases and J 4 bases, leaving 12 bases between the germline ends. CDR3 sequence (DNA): TGCAGTGCGTACAGGGCGGATAATGAAAAACTGTTTTTT. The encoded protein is CSAYRADNEKLFF.

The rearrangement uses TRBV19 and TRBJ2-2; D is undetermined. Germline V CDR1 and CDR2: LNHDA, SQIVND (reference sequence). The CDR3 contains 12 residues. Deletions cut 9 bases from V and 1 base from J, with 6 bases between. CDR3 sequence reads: CASRQNTGELFF. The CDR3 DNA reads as TGTGCCAGCCGACAGAACACCGGGGAGCTGTTTTTT. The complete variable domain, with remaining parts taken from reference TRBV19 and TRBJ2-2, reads DGGITQSPKYLFRKEGQNVTLSCEQNLNHDAMYWYRQDPGQGLRLIYYSQIVNDFQKGDIAEGYSVSREKKESFPLTVTSAQKNPTAFYLCASRQNTGELFFGEGSRLTVL.

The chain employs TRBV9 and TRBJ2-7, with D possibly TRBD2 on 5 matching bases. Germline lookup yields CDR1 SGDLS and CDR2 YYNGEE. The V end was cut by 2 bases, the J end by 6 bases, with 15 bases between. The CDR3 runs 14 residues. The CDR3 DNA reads TGTGCCAGCAGCGTGGGAGTGGTATCGGGCGAGCAGTACTTC. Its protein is CASSVGVVSGEQYF.

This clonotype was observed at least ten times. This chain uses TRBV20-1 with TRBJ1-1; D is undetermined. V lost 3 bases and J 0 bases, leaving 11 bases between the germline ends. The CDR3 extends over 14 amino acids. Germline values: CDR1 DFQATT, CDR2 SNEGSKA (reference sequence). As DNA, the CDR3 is TGCAGTGCTAGTGTCGGGAGCATGAACACTGAAGCTTTCTTT. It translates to CSASVGSMNTEAFF.

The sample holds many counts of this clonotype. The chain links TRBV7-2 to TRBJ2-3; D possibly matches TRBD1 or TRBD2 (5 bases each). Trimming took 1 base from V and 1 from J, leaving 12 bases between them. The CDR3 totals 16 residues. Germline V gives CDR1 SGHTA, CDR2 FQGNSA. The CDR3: CASSLGWMGGTDTQYF. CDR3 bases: TGTGCCAGCAGCTTAGGATGGATGGGGGGCACAGATACGCAGTATTTT.

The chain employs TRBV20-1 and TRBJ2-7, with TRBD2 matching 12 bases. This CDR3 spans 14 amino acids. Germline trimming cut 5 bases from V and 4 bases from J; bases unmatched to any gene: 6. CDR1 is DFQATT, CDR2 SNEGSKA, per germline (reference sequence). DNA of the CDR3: TGCAGTGCTCATCTAGCGGGAGGGAATTACGAGCAGTACTTC. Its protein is CSAHLAGGNYEQYF.

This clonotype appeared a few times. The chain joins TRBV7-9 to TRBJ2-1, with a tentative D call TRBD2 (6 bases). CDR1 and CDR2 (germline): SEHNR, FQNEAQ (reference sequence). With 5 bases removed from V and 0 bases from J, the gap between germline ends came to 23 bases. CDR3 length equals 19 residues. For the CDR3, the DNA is TGTGCCAGCAGCAGTAGGGGACTCGTTCCTGACAGCTCCTACAATGAGCAGTTCTTC. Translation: CASSSRGLVPDSSYNEQFF.

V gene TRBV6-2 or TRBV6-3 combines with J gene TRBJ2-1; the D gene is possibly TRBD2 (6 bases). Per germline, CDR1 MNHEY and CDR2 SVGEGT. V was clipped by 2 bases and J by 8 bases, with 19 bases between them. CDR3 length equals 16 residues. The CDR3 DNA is TGTGCCAGCAGTTACACCCGGACTACCATACAATATGAGCAGTTCTTC. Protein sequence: CASSYTRTTIQYEQFF.

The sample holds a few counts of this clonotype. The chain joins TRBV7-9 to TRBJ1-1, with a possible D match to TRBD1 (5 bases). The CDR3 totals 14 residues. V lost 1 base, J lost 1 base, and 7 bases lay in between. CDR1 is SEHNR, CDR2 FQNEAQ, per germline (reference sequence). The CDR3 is CASSLGGQNTEAFF. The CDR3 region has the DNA TGTGCCAGCAGCTTAGGTGGACAGAACACTGAAGCTTTCTTT.

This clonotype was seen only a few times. This CDR3 reads CASSMGTGGVDTQYF. CDR3 coding DNA: TGTGCCAGTAGTATGGGGACAGGGGGCGTAGATACGCAGTATTTT. The gene calls are TRBV19 and TRBJ2-3, with 12 bases fitting TRBD1. Germline V CDR1 and CDR2: LNHDA, SQIVND (reference sequence). This CDR3 is built from 15 residues. J lost 5 bases, V lost 3 bases, and 3 bases had no gene match.

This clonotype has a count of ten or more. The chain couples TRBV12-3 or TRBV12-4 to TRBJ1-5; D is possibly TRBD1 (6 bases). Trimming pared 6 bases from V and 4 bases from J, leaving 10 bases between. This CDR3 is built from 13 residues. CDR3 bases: TGTGCCAGCAGAACCACAGGGAATCAGCCCCAGCATTTT. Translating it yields CASRTTGNQPQHF.

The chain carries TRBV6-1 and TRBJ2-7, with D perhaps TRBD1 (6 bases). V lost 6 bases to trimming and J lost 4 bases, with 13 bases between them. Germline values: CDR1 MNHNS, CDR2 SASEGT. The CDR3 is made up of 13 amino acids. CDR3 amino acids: CASRRTAIYEQYF. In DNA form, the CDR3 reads TGTGCCAGCAGACGGACAGCGATTTACGAGCAGTACTTC.

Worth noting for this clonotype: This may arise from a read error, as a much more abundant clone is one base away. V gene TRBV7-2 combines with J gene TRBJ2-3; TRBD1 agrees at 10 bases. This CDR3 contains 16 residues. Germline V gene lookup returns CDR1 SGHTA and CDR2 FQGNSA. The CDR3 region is CASSFWGTGVTDTPYF. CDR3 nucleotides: TGTGCCAGCAGCTTTTGGGGGACAGGGGTCACAGATACGCCGTATTTT.

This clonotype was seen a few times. Here the CDR3 DNA reads TGTGCCAGCAGCGGGGGGGGAGCGGGAGCAGATACGCAGTATTTT. Encoded protein: CASSGGGAGADTQYF. The chain carries TRBV11-2 and TRBJ2-3; 8 nucleotides match TRBD2. Germline-derived CDR1 and CDR2 are SGHAT and FQNNGV. This CDR3 has 15 amino acids. J gave up 4 bases and V 5 bases, and 8 bases lay outside the gene matches.

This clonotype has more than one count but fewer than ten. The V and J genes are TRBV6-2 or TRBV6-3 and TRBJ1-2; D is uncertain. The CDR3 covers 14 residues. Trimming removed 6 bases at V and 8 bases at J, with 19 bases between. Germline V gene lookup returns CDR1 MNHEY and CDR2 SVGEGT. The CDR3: CASRPLGNLGGYTF. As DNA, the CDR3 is TGTGCCAGCAGACCCCTCGGAAACCTTGGGGGCTACACCTTC.